These T cell receptor beta chains were read from a single sample in a study of post-analysis software for immune sequencing data. TCRdb processed the PCR reads anew with MiXCR; each CDR3 protein has one entry. The sample includes some 370,000 distinct CDR3 sequences, roughly 36% of them seen just once. Sequencing input: blood. The receptors were sampled from a girl aged 5-17 years with multiple sclerosis. Both conserved end residues are part of each CDR3. The D gene is left open where the match is weak. Not every row has a clone size; where given, it reads once, few, many or a size class.

V gene	D gene	J gene	clone size	CDR3 DNA	CDR3 protein
TRBV2	TRBD2	TRBJ2-1	NA	TGTGCCAGCAGTGGAGAAGCGGGGGGCGGCAATGAGCAGTTCTTC	CASSGEAGGGNEQFF
TRBV28	NA	TRBJ1-5	NA	TGTACCAGCAGCTCGGGTCAGCCCCAGCATTTT	CTSSSGQPQHF
TRBV12-3/TRBV12-4	TRBD1	TRBJ2-6	few	TGTGCCAGCAGATCGGACAGGGGGTTCCTTCTGACTTTC	CASRSDRGFLLTF
TRBV6-5	NA	TRBJ2-1	NA	TGTGCCAGCAGTTCGGGCCTGAATGAGCAGTTCTTC	CASSSGLNEQFF
TRBV20-1	NA	TRBJ1-1	NA	TGCAGCGCTAGTGGGGGGTCCGAAGCTTTCTTT	CSASGGSEAFF
TRBV7-9	NA	TRBJ2-2	NA	TGTGCCAGCAGCTCGCCTTCCGGGGTGAACACCGGGGAGCTGTTTTTT	CASSSPSGVNTGELFF
TRBV7-6	NA	TRBJ1-1	NA	TGTGCCAGCAGCGCAACCCCTACAGTCACTGAAGCTTTCTTT	CASSATPTVTEAFF
TRBV24-1	NA	TRBJ1-2	few	TGTGCCACCAGTGACTCGTATGGCTACACCTTC	CATSDSYGYTF
TRBV6-2/TRBV6-3	TRBD1	TRBJ2-3	NA	TGTGCCAGCAGTTACTCGACAGGGATCACAGATACGCAGTATTTT	CASSYSTGITDTQYF
TRBV28	TRBD2	TRBJ2-1	NA	TGTGCCACCTCCAAGGGGCTAGCGGGGACCTACAATGAGCAGTTCTTC	CATSKGLAGTYNEQFF
TRBV20-1	TRBD2	TRBJ2-3	few	TGCAGTGCCCGCGGGACTAGCGGGGGGGGGTCCACAGATACGCAGTATTTT	CSARGTSGGGSTDTQYF
TRBV6-5	NA	TRBJ2-7	few	TGTGCCAGCAGTTACTCGTGGAGCGGCAGCTACGAGCAGTACTTC	CASSYSWSGSYEQYF
TRBV7-2	NA	TRBJ2-4	NA	TGTGCCAGCAGCTTCCACAGGGATGGCAAAAACATTCAGTACTTC	CASSFHRDGKNIQYF
TRBV6-4	NA	TRBJ2-1	many	TGTGCCAGCAGTGAATCCAATGGAGGGTTCTTC	CASSESNGGFF
TRBV6-1	NA	TRBJ1-2	NA	TGTGCCAGCAGTGAAGTAGGGAGCTATGGCTACACCTTC	CASSEVGSYGYTF
TRBV11-2	NA	TRBJ2-4	NA	TGTGCCAGCAGCTTCAACCGAGACAAAAACATTCAGTACTTC	CASSFNRDKNIQYF
TRBV20-1	NA	TRBJ2-3	NA	TGCAGTGCTTCTCTAGCACTTAGCACAGATACGCAGTATTTT	CSASLALSTDTQYF
TRBV2	NA	TRBJ2-1	once	TGTGCCAGCAGTGAAGTCCTTGGGGATGAGCAGTTCTTC	CASSEVLGDEQFF
TRBV6-5	NA	TRBJ2-5	few	TGTGCCAGCACCCCACGAGGGTACCAAGAGACCCAGTACTTC	CASTPRGYQETQYF
TRBV7-9	NA	TRBJ1-2	NA	TGTGCCAGCAGCCCGATTTGGGGTTTAAACTATGGCTACACCTTC	CASSPIWGLNYGYTF
TRBV20-1	TRBD1	TRBJ1-2	NA	TGCAGTGCTAGAGCGGAGGGGGCGGGAGGCTACACCTTC	CSARAEGAGGYTF
TRBV29-1	TRBD2	TRBJ2-7	few	TGCAGCGTTGTTCCGGGGGGGGCCCAGTACTTC	CSVVPGGAQYF
TRBV3-1	NA	TRBJ1-6	NA	TGTGCCAGCAGCCATGGGAGCGCCCATAATTCACCCCTCCACTTT	CASSHGSAHNSPLHF
TRBV12-3/TRBV12-4	TRBD2	TRBJ2-7	NA	TGTGCCAGCAGTGTTACAGCGGGACCCTACGAGCAGTACTTC	CASSVTAGPYEQYF
TRBV29-1	NA	TRBJ2-5	NA	TGCAGCGTGGCCCCAGAAGAGACCCAGTACTTC	CSVAPEETQYF
TRBV28	NA	TRBJ2-7	NA	TGTGCCGGCATCCATGCGGGAAGCTTTGACGAGCAGTACTTC	CAGIHAGSFDEQYF
TRBV29-1	NA	TRBJ1-2	NA	TGCAGCGTTGAAGCAAGCAGTAACTATGGCTACACCTTC	CSVEASSNYGYTF
TRBV27	NA	TRBJ1-1	NA	TGTGCCAGCAGCCCAACTTCAGGAACTTGGGGGACTGAAGCTTTCTTT	CASSPTSGTWGTEAFF
TRBV4-1	NA	TRBJ1-6	few	TGCGCCAGCAGCCGGGCAGCAGGCTCCTATAATTCACCCCTCCACTTT	CASSRAAGSYNSPLHF
TRBV15	NA	TRBJ2-5	few	TGTGCCACCAGCAGTTCCTTTGGGCGGCAAGAGACCCAGTACTTC	CATSSSFGRQETQYF
TRBV3-1	NA	TRBJ2-7	NA	TGTGCCAGCAGCCAAGGGTGGCAGTTCTCCTACGAGCAGTACTTC	CASSQGWQFSYEQYF
TRBV7-9	NA	TRBJ1-3	NA	TGTGCCAGCAGCTCCCCCCTTAATTTGGGACGGCTCTCTGGAAACACCATATATTTT	CASSSPLNLGRLSGNTIYF
TRBV4-3	TRBD2	TRBJ2-4	few	TGCGCCAGCAGCCAAGAGTTCGGGACTAGCCTTCGGAACATTCAGTACTTC	CASSQEFGTSLRNIQYF
TRBV12-3/TRBV12-4	TRBD1	TRBJ2-3	NA	TGTGCCAGCAGTTTCGGCCAGGGGGCGGGCACAGATACGCAGTATTTT	CASSFGQGAGTDTQYF
TRBV20-1	NA	TRBJ2-1	few	TGCAGTGCCACAAATCCCTCCGCGGATCCCGCGTCTGGGGTCTACAATGAGCAGTTCTTC	CSATNPSADPASGVYNEQFF
TRBV3-1	NA	TRBJ1-4	NA	TGTGCCAGCAGCCAAGATCGAAAGCCCTACATTGAAAAACTGTTTTTT	CASSQDRKPYIEKLFF
TRBV3-1	TRBD2	TRBJ2-1	NA	TGTGCCAGCAGGGCTCTAGCGGGTTCCTACAATGAGCAGTTCTTC	CASRALAGSYNEQFF
TRBV25-1	NA	TRBJ2-5	NA	TGTGCCAGCAGTGAATCAGGAGGGGTGACTGGGGAGACCCAGTACTTC	CASSESGGVTGETQYF
TRBV7-2	NA	TRBJ2-5	NA	TGTGCCAGCAGCTTTGAGGTCCTGCAGCAGTACTTC	CASSFEVLQQYF
TRBV4-1	NA	TRBJ2-7	NA	TGCGCCAGCAGCCAAGATAGTCAGGGGAGCTCCTACGAGCAGTACTTC	CASSQDSQGSSYEQYF
TRBV7-9	NA	TRBJ2-7	many	TGTGCCAGCAGCACCACGAGGGGATACTCCTACGAGCAGTACTTC	CASSTTRGYSYEQYF
TRBV19	TRBD1	TRBJ1-5	once	TGTGCCAGTAGTATCCGCTTAGGGGGCGGTCAGCCCCAGCATTTT	CASSIRLGGGQPQHF
TRBV10-3	NA	TRBJ2-5	once	TGTGCCATCAGTAAGGACGGGGAGACCCAGTACTTC	CAISKDGETQYF
TRBV10-3	NA	TRBJ2-6	few	TGTGCCATCAGCATGGCCGCTGCCTCTGGGGCCAACGTCCTGACTTTC	CAISMAAASGANVLTF
TRBV9	NA	TRBJ2-1	NA	TGTGCCAGCAGCGTAGGAGGAGGAGGGAGTGAGCAGTTCTTC	CASSVGGGGSEQFF
TRBV20-1	NA	TRBJ1-5	NA	TGCAGTGCGCCGGTACTTAGCAATCAGCCCCAGCATTTT	CSAPVLSNQPQHF
TRBV7-2	NA	TRBJ1-5	few	TGTGCCAGCAGCTTATTGTCCTCCGGGTCTCAGCCCCAGCATTTT	CASSLLSSGSQPQHF
TRBV7-2	TRBD1	TRBJ2-5	NA	TGTGCCAGCAGCTACGACAGGGCGGCGAAGACCCAGTACTTC	CASSYDRAAKTQYF
TRBV20-1	NA	TRBJ2-7	NA	TGCAGTGCTAGAGCGCAGTTTTCCTACGAGCAGTACTTC	CSARAQFSYEQYF
TRBV6-6	NA	TRBJ1-1	NA	TGTGCCAGCATCAAATCGGGGCCGACAGAAGCTTTCTTT	CASIKSGPTEAFF
TRBV12-3/TRBV12-4	NA	TRBJ2-7	few	TGTGCCAGCAGTTTATTTCGCCGGACCTACGAGCAGTACTTC	CASSLFRRTYEQYF
TRBV6-5	TRBD1	TRBJ1-6	NA	TGTGCCAGCAGTCCCTCCGGGACAGGGGGTAATTCACCCCTCCACTTT	CASSPSGTGGNSPLHF
TRBV11-3	NA	TRBJ2-7	few	TGTGCCAGCAGCTTCAGGGACCACGAGCAGTACTTC	CASSFRDHEQYF
TRBV27	NA	TRBJ2-3	few	TGTGCCAGCAGTCCAAGGACCACCCAGGGTACGCAGTATTTT	CASSPRTTQGTQYF
TRBV4-3	TRBD1	TRBJ2-7	few	TGCGCCAGCAGCCCCGGGACAGGGGCCCCCGAGCAGTACTTC	CASSPGTGAPEQYF
TRBV12-3/TRBV12-4	NA	TRBJ2-7	NA	TGTGCCAGCAGTTATGGCAGGGGGGTTTTAGAGCAGTACTTC	CASSYGRGVLEQYF
TRBV7-9	NA	TRBJ2-3	NA	TGTGCCAGCGGACAGACCACAGATACGCAGTATTTT	CASGQTTDTQYF
TRBV20-1	NA	TRBJ2-3	few	TGCAGTGCTAGAGATCGTGAGGGCGGGGACACAGATACGCAGTATTTT	CSARDREGGDTDTQYF